The 10 T cell receptor beta chains reported below all come from one sample, sequenced in a study. Clones were read by immunoSEQ multiplex PCR, and TCRdb kept only the in-frame ones, dropping some. The profile shows roughly 68,000 clones, about 93% of them singletons. Material for sequencing was PBMCs. Receptor source: a man in his forties or fifties with rheumatoid arthritis.

V is TRBV9 and J is TRBJ2-1; 7 nucleotides agree with TRBD2. V shed 3 bases, J shed 6 bases, and the junction held 9 bases outside the gene matches. This CDR3 spans 15 amino acids. CDR1 and CDR2 (germline): SGDLS, YYNGEE. In nucleotides, the CDR3 is TGTGCCAGCAGCGGGGGAGGGAATTCCCGCAATGAGCAGTTCTTC. It encodes CASSGGGNSRNEQFF.

V and J are TRBV2 and TRBJ2-7; D is ambiguous. Trimming cost V 5 bases and J 5 bases, with 10 bases left between them. The CDR3 totals 12 residues. CDR1 and CDR2 (germline): SNHLY, FYNNEI. This CDR3 reads CASSSGSHEQYF. CDR3 nucleotides: TGTGCCAGCAGTTCAGGATCCCACGAGCAGTACTTC.

The CDR3 DNA reads as TGCGCCAGCGGACTTCTGACTAGCGGGACAGATACGCAGTATTTT. It specifies CASGLLTSGTDTQYF. This chain links TRBV5-1 with TRBJ2-3; 10 bases fit TRBD2. V dropped 7 bases and J dropped 3; count of bases not matched to a gene: 8. Germline V gives CDR1 SGHRS, CDR2 YFSETQ. The CDR3 is made up of 15 amino acids.

The chain recombines TRBV5-1 with TRBJ2-5; 7 bases align to TRBD2. J was trimmed by 5 bases and V by 0 bases; bases with no gene match: 4. This CDR3 has 14 amino acids. Germline values: CDR1 SGHRS, CDR2 YFSETQ. CDR3 sequence (DNA): TGCGCCAGCAGCTTGGCTGGGGGGGTCGAGACCCAGTACTTC. It specifies CASSLAGGVETQYF.

CDR3 region: CASSLTGGLSYEQYF. The CDR3 region has the DNA TGTGCCAGCAGTCTTACAGGGGGCCTCTCCTACGAGCAGTACTTC. J is TRBJ2-7 and V is TRBV28, with TRBD1 matching 9 bases. V gave up 5 bases and J gave up 0 bases; unmatched junction bases: 5. This CDR3 region has 15 residues. Germline V gene lookup returns CDR1 MDHEN and CDR2 SYDVKM.

This clone was counted only a few times. V gene TRBV3-1 (or the pseudogene TRBV3-2) combines with J gene TRBJ2-7; 12 bases line up with TRBD2. Germline V gene sequence: CDR1 LGHDT, CDR2 YNNKEL (reference sequence). The V gene end was trimmed by 0 bases and the J gene end by 1 base; junction bases not matched to a gene: 7. This CDR3 has 18 amino acids. For the CDR3, the DNA is TGTGCCAGCAGCCAAGATTCCCCTAGCGGGAGGGGGTCCTACGAGCAGTACTTC. Protein product: CASSQDSPSGRGSYEQYF.

This clone appeared a single time. The V call is TRBV6-5, the J call TRBJ2-3, with 10 bases identical to TRBD2. The ends lost 0 bases at V and 6 bases at J; junction bases unmatched: 6. Looked up from germline, CDR1 is MNHEY and CDR2 is SVGAGI. This CDR3 spans 16 amino acids. The CDR3 nucleotides read TGTGCCAGCAGTTACTCGTTTAGCGGGAGGAGGGATACGCAGTATTTT. This gives the protein CASSYSFSGRRDTQYF.

The chain links TRBV5-1 to TRBJ2-5; a weak D match, TRBD2 (6 bases). CDR3 length equals 17 residues. Trimming cost V 5 bases and J 1 base, with 21 bases left between them. Per germline, CDR1 SGHRS and CDR2 YFSETQ. The CDR3 coding sequence is TGCGCCAGCAGTTCGGGAACCTCCGAGCGGGCCCAAGAGACCCAGTACTTC. Encoded protein: CASSSGTSERAQETQYF.

The V and J genes are TRBV4-2 and TRBJ2-7, with D uncertain. Germline V gene data show CDR1 as LGHNA and CDR2 as YNFKEQ. This CDR3 region has 14 residues. Trimming removed 2 bases at V and 2 bases at J, with 10 bases between. CDR3 nucleotides: TGTGCCAGCAGCCAACGGACGGCAACCTACGAGCAGTACTTC. Protein sequence: CASSQRTATYEQYF.

V and J are TRBV19 and TRBJ1-1; tentatively, D is TRBD1 (5 bases). Germline CDR1 is LNHDA and CDR2 is SQIVND (reference sequence). V shed 5 bases and J shed 2 bases, with 12 bases lying between them. The CDR3 runs to 14 residues. The CDR3 protein is CASSSGTVNTEAFF. CDR3 DNA sequence: TGTGCCAGTAGTTCAGGGACGGTTAACACTGAAGCTTTCTTT.